This is a list of T cell receptor beta chains from one sample in a study of CD8 T cells in Susac syndrome. TCRdb re-called the immunoSEQ multiplex PCR reads through MiXCR, storing one row per CDR3 protein. Of approximately 150,000 distinct CDR3 sequences listed, over 85% are singletons. Sequencing input: CD4+ T cells from PBMCs. Every receptor here comes from a human donor in good health. Both conserved end residues are part of each CDR3. A D gene is named only where the DNA matches it firmly. Only some rows state a clone size, as once, few, many or a class for expanded clones.

TRBJ2-1	TRBD1	NA	TRBV20-1	TGCAGTGCTAGGTTAACAGGGGCCAATGAGCAGTTCTTC	CSARLTGANEQFF
TRBJ2-7	NA	NA	TRBV5-1	TGCGCCAGCAGCTTACGACAGGTAGCCTACGAGCAGTACTTC	CASSLRQVAYEQYF
TRBJ2-3	TRBD1	NA	TRBV7-9	TGTGCCAGCAGCTTAAACCGGGACAGGGGCACAGATACGCAGTATTTT	CASSLNRDRGTDTQYF
TRBJ2-3	TRBD2	NA	TRBV15	TGTGCCACCAGCAGAGGGCCCAGACTAGCGGGGGGAAGCACAGATACGCAGTATTTT	CATSRGPRLAGGSTDTQYF
TRBJ1-1	NA	NA	TRBV20-1	TGCAGTGCTCCCCGCGGCAGGGTGAACACTGAAGCTTTCTTT	CSAPRGRVNTEAFF
TRBJ2-4	NA	NA	TRBV19	TGTGCCAGTAGTATCCTAGGGACGGAGAGCAAAAACATTCAGTACTTC	CASSILGTESKNIQYF
TRBJ2-3	NA	NA	TRBV4-2	TGTGCCAGCAGCCAAGCCCAAATTTCCACAGATACGCAGTATTTT	CASSQAQISTDTQYF
TRBJ2-1	TRBD2	NA	TRBV20-1	TGCAGTGCTAGAGTAGCGGGGGGGCCCTATGAGCAGTTCTTC	CSARVAGGPYEQFF
TRBJ1-2	NA	NA	TRBV30	TGTGCCTGGAGCATACCGACAGTTTATAACTATGGCTACACCTTC	CAWSIPTVYNYGYTF
TRBJ2-5	TRBD2	NA	TRBV4-2	TGTGCCAGCAGCCAAGCTATGACTAGCGGGGGAAGAGGGGAGACCCAGTACTTC	CASSQAMTSGGRGETQYF
TRBJ1-1	TRBD1	NA	TRBV12-3/TRBV12-4	TGTGCCAGCAGTACAGGGGGTACTGAAGCTTTCTTT	CASSTGGTEAFF
TRBJ1-1	NA	NA	TRBV25-1	TGTGCCAGCAGTGAAACCCTTATTTCGGGGGCGAACACTGAAGCTTTCTTT	CASSETLISGANTEAFF
TRBJ2-7	NA	NA	TRBV7-2	TGTGCCAGCAGCGGAGTAGCGCTGGTCGAGCAGTACTTC	CASSGVALVEQYF
TRBJ2-3	NA	NA	TRBV12-3/TRBV12-4	TGTGCCAGCAGTTTTCGGTTGGCGGCAGATACGCAGTATTTT	CASSFRLAADTQYF
TRBJ1-2	TRBD1	NA	TRBV6-1	TGTGCCAGCAGGGGGACAGGCGTTGGCTACACCTTC	CASRGTGVGYTF
TRBJ2-7	TRBD1	NA	TRBV13	TGTGCCAGCAGCACGCCGCAGGGGGCGAGCCACGAGCAGTACTTC	CASSTPQGASHEQYF
TRBJ2-5	NA	NA	TRBV29-1	TGCAGCGTTGAACGGCAGGTACAAGAGACCCAGTACTTC	CSVERQVQETQYF
TRBJ2-1	NA	NA	TRBV20-1	TGCAGTGCCCCCATGGATAGCGCAGAGCAGTTCTTC	CSAPMDSAEQFF
TRBJ2-4	NA	once	TRBV12-3/TRBV12-4	TGTGCCAGCCGAACGGAGGGGGCCAAAAACATTCAGTACTTC	CASRTEGAKNIQYF
TRBJ1-1	TRBD1	NA	TRBV10-3	TGTGCCATCACCGACAGGGAAAGCACTGAAGCTTTCTTT	CAITDRESTEAFF
TRBJ2-5	NA	NA	TRBV18	TGTGCCAGCTCCCGGACAGGTCAATCTGCGGGGGAGACCCAGTACTTC	CASSRTGQSAGETQYF
TRBJ2-1	TRBD1	NA	TRBV5-1	TGCGCCAGCAGCCTTGGACAGGGGAGAAACAATGAGCAGTTCTTC	CASSLGQGRNNEQFF
TRBJ2-3	TRBD2	NA	TRBV7-3	TGTGCCAGCAGCTTAAAGGGGGCTAGCGGGGGTCCAGATACGCAGTATTTT	CASSLKGASGGPDTQYF
TRBJ1-2	NA	NA	TRBV4-2	TGTGCCAGCAGCCAAGATATATTAGGGGGCTATGGCTACACCTTC	CASSQDILGGYGYTF
TRBJ2-2	TRBD1	NA	TRBV3-1	TGTGCCAGCAGCCCACGTGGACAGGGGAACACCGGGGAGCTGTTTTTT	CASSPRGQGNTGELFF
TRBJ2-7	TRBD1	few	TRBV18	TGTGCCAGCTCACCCTCAGGGGGCTACGAGCAGTACTTC	CASSPSGGYEQYF
TRBJ2-3	TRBD2	few	TRBV6-5	TGTGCCAGCAGTTGGGGACTAGCGGGGATCACAGATACGCAGTATTTT	CASSWGLAGITDTQYF
TRBJ2-2	NA	few	TRBV9	TGTGCCAGCAGCCAGTCGGGGACCGGGGAGCTGTTTTTT	CASSQSGTGELFF
TRBJ1-1	NA	NA	TRBV4-1	TGCGCCAGCAGCCTTATCCCCTCAACTGAAGCTTTCTTT	CASSLIPSTEAFF
TRBJ1-6	NA	once	TRBV20-1	TGCAGTGCTCGACAAGGGGCAGGCCCGGCGAATTCACCCCTCCACTTT	CSARQGAGPANSPLHF
TRBJ1-6	NA	once	TRBV5-1	TGCGCCAGCAGCTTGTTGGTTAATTCACCCCTCCACTTT	CASSLLVNSPLHF
TRBJ1-5	TRBD1	NA	TRBV20-1	TGCAGTGCCCCACAAGGGACAGCCTTCAATCAGCCCCAGCATTTT	CSAPQGTAFNQPQHF
TRBJ2-7	TRBD2	NA	TRBV6-1	TGTGCCAGCTCCACTTCGGGGGGTGAGTACGAGCAGTACTTC	CASSTSGGEYEQYF
TRBJ1-4	NA	NA	TRBV2	TGTGCCAGCAGTCGTGGGAATGAAAAACTGTTTTTT	CASSRGNEKLFF
TRBJ2-3	TRBD2	NA	TRBV10-3	TGTGCCATCAGTGAGGTTGTTAGCGGGGGAACAACAGATACGCAGTATTTT	CAISEVVSGGTTDTQYF
TRBJ2-7	NA	once	TRBV5-1	TGCGCCAGCAGGGGAGAAGGAGTCTACGAGCAGTACTTC	CASRGEGVYEQYF
TRBJ2-7	NA	few	TRBV3-1	TGTGCCAGCAGCCAAGATCGGAGCGGCGGGGAGCAGTACTTC	CASSQDRSGGEQYF
TRBJ2-7	NA	NA	TRBV11-2	TGTGCCAGCAGCCCGAGTACGAAGCAGTACTTC	CASSPSTKQYF
TRBJ1-1	NA	NA	TRBV12-5	TGTGCTAGTGGTTTGGTACAGAACACTGAAGCTTTCTTT	CASGLVQNTEAFF
TRBJ2-2	TRBD1	NA	TRBV7-2	TGTGCCAGCAGCCACAGGGGGAGGACCGGGGAGCTGTTTTTT	CASSHRGRTGELFF
TRBJ2-7	TRBD2	NA	TRBV11-1	TGTGCCAGCAGCTTAGTGGTCGACGGGGGGGCCTACGAGCAGTACTTC	CASSLVVDGGAYEQYF
TRBJ1-2	TRBD1	NA	TRBV2	TGTGCCAGCAGCTATACAGGGGAAGATGGCTACACCTTC	CASSYTGEDGYTF
TRBJ2-7	TRBD1	NA	TRBV3-1	TGTGCCAGCAGCCGGGTCACAGGGGACGAGCAGTACTTC	CASSRVTGDEQYF
TRBJ2-1	NA	NA	TRBV20-1	TGCAGTGCTAGAGGGGGGGCAGTATCAGATGAGCAGTTCTTC	CSARGGAVSDEQFF
TRBJ2-7	NA	NA	TRBV5-1	TGCGCCAGCAGCCGGGACCAGCCCTACGAGCAGTACTTC	CASSRDQPYEQYF
TRBJ2-7	TRBD1	NA	TRBV19	TGTGCCTCTTCGCAAACGGGACAGGGGACCTACGAGCAGTACTTC	CASSQTGQGTYEQYF
TRBJ2-7	NA	NA	TRBV5-1	TGCGCCAGCAGCAACACTAGCTCCTACGAGCAGTACTTC	CASSNTSSYEQYF
TRBJ2-1	NA	NA	TRBV7-3	TGTGCCAGCAGCTTAACAGGTTCGGCCAACAATGAGCAGTTCTTC	CASSLTGSANNEQFF
TRBJ2-5	TRBD2	NA	TRBV5-1	TGCGCCAGCAGGAGCGGGGGGAACCAAGAGACCCAGTACTTC	CASRSGGNQETQYF
TRBJ2-5	TRBD2	NA	TRBV20-1	TGCAGTGCTAGAGGGATCCCAGTTAGCGGGGGAGGCGAGACCCAGTACTTC	CSARGIPVSGGGETQYF
TRBJ2-5	TRBD2	NA	TRBV12-3/TRBV12-4	TGTGCCAGCAGGGTTTCGGCGGGGGGGGGTGAGACCCAGTACTTC	CASRVSAGGGETQYF
TRBJ1-3	NA	NA	TRBV6-1	TGTGCCAGCAGGCGGGACGCAACTAGCTCTGGAAACACCATATATTTT	CASRRDATSSGNTIYF
TRBJ1-5	NA	once	TRBV2	TGTGCCAGCCACACTGACAGATTGAGCAATCAGCCCCAGCATTTT	CASHTDRLSNQPQHF
TRBJ2-7	TRBD1	NA	TRBV7-8	TGTGCCAGCAGGCCCAAAGGGGGCGCGACCCACGAGCAGTACTTC	CASRPKGGATHEQYF
TRBJ1-6	NA	NA	TRBV7-8	TGTGCCAGCAGAGACTCCCGCGGGTCACCCCTCCACTTT	CASRDSRGSPLHF
TRBJ1-5	NA	NA	TRBV4-1	TGCGCCAGCAGCCAAGCGTATGGGGGGCCCCAGCATTTT	CASSQAYGGPQHF